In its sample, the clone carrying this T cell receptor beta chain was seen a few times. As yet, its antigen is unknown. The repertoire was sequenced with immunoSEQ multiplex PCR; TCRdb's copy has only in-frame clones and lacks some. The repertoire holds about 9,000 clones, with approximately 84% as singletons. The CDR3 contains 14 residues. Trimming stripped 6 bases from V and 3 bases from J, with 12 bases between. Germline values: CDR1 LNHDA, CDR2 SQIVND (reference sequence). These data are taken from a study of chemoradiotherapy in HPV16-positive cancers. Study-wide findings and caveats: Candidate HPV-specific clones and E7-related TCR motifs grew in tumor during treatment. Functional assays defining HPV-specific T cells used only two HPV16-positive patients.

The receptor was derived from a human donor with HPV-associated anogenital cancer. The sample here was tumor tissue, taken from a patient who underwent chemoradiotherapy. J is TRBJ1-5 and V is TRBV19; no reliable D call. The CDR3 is CASRDTVSNQPQHF. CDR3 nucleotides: TGTGCCAGTAGAGATACAGTCTCCAATCAGCCCCAGCATTTT.